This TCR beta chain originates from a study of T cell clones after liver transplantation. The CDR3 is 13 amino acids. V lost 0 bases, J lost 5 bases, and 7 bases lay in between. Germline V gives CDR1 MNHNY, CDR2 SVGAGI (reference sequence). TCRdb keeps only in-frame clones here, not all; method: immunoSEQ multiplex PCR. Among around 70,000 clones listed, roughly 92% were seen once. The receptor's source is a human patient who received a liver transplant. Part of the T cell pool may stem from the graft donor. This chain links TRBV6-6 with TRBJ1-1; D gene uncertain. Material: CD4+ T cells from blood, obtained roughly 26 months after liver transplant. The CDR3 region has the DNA TGTGCCAGCAGTTACTCGGCGGGGACTGAAGCTTTCTTT. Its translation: CASSYSAGTEAFF.